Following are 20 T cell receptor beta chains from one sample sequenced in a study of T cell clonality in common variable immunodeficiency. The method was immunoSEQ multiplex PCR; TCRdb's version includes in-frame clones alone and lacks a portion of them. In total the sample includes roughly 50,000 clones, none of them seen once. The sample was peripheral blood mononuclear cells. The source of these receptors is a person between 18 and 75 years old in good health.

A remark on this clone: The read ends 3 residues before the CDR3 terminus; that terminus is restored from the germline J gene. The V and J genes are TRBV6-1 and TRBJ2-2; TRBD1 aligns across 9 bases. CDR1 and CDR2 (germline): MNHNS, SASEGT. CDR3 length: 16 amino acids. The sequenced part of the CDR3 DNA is TGTGCCAGCAGTGATCGGTACAGGGGGCTTTGGGAAAAG. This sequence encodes CASSDRYRGLWEK. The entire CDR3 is CASSDRYRGLWEKLFF.

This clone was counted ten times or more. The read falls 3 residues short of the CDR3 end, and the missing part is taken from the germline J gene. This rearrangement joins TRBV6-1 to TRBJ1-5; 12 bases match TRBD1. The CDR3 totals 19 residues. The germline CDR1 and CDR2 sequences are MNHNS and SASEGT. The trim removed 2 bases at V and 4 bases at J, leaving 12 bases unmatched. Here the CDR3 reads CASSEKGTGGMGRNQPQHF. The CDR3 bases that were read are TGTGCCAGCAGTGAAAAGGGGACAGGGGGCATGGGCCGGAATCAGCCC.

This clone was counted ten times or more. The CDR3 loop reads CASSPGGSYNEQFF. The covered CDR3 bases are TGCGCCAGCTCCCCCGGCGGCTCCTACAATGAG. This rearrangement joins TRBV5-1 to TRBJ2-1; D gene ambiguous. The read terminates 3 residues ahead of where the CDR3 ends, so the germline J gene completes it. Germline CDR1 reads SGHRS; CDR2 reads YFSETQ. With 7 bases removed from V and 0 bases from J, the gap between germline ends came to 11 bases. This CDR3 comprises 14 residues.

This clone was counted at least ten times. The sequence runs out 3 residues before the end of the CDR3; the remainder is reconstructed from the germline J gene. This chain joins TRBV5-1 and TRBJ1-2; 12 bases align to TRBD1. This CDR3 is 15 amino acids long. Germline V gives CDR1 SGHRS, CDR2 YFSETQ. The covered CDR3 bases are TGCGCCAGCAGCTTGGCGGGACAGGGGGCTGGAGGC. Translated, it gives CASSLAGQGAGG. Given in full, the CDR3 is CASSLAGQGAGGYTF.

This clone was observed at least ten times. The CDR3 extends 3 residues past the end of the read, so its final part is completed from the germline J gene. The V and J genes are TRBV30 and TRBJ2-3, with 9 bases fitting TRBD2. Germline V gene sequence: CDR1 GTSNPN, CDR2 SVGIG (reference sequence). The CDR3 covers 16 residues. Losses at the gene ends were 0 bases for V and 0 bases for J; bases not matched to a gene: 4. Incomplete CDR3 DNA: TGTGCCTGGAGTGTTTACGCGGGAGGGAGCACAGATACG. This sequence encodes CAWSVYAGGSTDT. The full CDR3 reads CAWSVYAGGSTDTQYF.

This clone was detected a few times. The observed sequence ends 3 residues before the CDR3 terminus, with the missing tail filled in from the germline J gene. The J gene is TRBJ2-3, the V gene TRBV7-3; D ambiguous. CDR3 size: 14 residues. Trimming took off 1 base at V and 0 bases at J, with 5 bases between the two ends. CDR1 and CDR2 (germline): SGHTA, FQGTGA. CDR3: CASSLRASTDTQYF. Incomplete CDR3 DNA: TGTGCCAGCAGCTTAAGGGCTAGCACAGATACG.

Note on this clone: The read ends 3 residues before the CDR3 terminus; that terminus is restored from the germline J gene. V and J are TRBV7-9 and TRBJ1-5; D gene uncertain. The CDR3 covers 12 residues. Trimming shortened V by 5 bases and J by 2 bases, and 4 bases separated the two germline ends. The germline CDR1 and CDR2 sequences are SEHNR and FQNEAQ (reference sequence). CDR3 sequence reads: CASSRGNQPQHF. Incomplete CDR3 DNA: TGTGCCAGCAGCAGGGGCAATCAGCCC.

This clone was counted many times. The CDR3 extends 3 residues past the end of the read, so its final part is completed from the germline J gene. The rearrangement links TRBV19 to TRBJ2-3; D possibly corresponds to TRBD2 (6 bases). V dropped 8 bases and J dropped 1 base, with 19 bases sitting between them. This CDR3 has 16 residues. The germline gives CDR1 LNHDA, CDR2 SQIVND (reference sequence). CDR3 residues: CASSRERTGGTDTQYF. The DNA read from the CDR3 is TGTGCCAGTTCCCGCGAGCGTACGGGGGGCACAGATACG.

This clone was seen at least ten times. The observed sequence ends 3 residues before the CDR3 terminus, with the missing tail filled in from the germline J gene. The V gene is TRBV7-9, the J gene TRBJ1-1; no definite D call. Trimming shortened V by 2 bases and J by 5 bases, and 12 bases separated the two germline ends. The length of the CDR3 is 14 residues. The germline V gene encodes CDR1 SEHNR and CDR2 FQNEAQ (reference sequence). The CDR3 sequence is CASSLWARETEAFF. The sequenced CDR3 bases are TGTGCCAGCAGCTTATGGGCCAGAGAAACTGAA.

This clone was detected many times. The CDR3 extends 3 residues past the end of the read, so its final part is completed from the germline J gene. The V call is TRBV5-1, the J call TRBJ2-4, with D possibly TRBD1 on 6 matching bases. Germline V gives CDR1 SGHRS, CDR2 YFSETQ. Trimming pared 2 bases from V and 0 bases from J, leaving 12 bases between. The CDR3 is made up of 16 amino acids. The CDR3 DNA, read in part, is TGCGCCAGCAGCTTAAACAGGGACCTAGCCAAAAACATT. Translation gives CASSLNRDLAKNI. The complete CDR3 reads CASSLNRDLAKNIQYF.

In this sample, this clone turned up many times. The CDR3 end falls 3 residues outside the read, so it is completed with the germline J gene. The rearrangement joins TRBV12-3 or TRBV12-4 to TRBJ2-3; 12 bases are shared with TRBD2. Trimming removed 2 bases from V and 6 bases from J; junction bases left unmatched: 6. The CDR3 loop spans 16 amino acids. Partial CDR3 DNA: TGTGCCAGCAGTTTAAGGGCTAGCGGGAGGGCGGATACG. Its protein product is CASSLRASGRADT. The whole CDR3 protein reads CASSLRASGRADTQYF.

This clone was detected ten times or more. CDR3 DNA (partial): TGTGCCTGGAGTCGCACAGGGGGGCTATACAATGAG. The encoded protein is CAWSRTGGLYNE. The whole CDR3 protein is CAWSRTGGLYNEQFF. The chain uses TRBV30 and TRBJ2-1; TRBD1 matches at 8 bases. Read coverage stops 3 residues before the CDR3 terminus; the germline J gene supplies the remainder. With 2 bases clipped from V and 4 bases from J, the junction kept 7 bases outside the gene matches. Germline V gene sequence: CDR1 GTSNPN, CDR2 SVGIG (reference sequence). This CDR3 is built from 15 residues.

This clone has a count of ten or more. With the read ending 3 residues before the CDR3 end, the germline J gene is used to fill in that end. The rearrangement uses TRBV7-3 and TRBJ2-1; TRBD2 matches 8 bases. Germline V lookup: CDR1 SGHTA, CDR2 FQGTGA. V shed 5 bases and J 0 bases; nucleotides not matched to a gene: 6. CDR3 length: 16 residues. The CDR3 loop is CASSRTSRSSYNEQFF. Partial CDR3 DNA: TGTGCCAGCAGCCGGACTAGCCGCAGCTCCTACAATGAG.

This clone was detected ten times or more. The CDR3 region is CASSEAGGVTEAFF. The DNA read from the CDR3 is TGTGCCAGCAGTGAAGCCGGGGGGGTCACTGAA. The chain is built from TRBV6-1 and TRBJ1-1; a weak D match, TRBD1 (5 bases). The sequence runs out 3 residues before the end of the CDR3; the remainder is reconstructed from the germline J gene. Germline values: CDR1 MNHNS, CDR2 SASEGT. The CDR3 extends over 14 amino acids. V shed 0 bases and J shed 4 bases, with 9 bases lying between them.

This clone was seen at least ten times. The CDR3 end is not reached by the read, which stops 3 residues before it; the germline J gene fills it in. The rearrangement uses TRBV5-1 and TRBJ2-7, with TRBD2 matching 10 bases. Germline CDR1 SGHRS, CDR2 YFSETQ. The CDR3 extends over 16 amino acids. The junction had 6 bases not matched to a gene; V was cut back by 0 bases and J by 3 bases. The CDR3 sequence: CASSLGSSGSIYEQYF. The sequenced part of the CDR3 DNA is TGCGCCAGCAGCTTGGGATCTAGCGGGAGTATCTACGAG.

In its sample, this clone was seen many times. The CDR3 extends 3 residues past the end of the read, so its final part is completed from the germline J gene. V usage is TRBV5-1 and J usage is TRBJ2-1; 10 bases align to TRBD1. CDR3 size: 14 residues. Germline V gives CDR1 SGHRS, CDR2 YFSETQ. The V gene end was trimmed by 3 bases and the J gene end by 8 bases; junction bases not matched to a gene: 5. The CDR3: CASSWTGGGDEQFF. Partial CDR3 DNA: TGCGCCAGCAGCTGGACAGGGGGTGGGGATGAG.

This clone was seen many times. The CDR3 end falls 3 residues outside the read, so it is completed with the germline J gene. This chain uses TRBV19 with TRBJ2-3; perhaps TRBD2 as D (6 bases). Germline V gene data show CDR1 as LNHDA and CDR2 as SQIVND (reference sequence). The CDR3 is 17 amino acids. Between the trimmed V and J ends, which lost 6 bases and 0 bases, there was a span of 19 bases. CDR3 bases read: TGTGCCAGTAGCACGCCCGATTGGGGGACTAGCACAGATACG. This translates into CASSTPDWGTSTDT. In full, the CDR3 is CASSTPDWGTSTDTQYF.

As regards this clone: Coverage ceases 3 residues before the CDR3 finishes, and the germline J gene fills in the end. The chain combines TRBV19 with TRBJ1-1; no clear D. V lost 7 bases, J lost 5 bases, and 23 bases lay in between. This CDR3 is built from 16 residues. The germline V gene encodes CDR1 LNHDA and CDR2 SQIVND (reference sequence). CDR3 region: CASTYPKGPRATEAFF. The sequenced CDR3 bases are TGTGCCAGTACCTACCCGAAGGGTCCTCGTGCGACTGAA.

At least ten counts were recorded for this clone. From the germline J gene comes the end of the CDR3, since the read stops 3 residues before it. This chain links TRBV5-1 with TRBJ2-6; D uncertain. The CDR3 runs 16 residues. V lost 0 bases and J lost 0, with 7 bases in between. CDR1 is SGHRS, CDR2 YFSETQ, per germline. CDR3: CASSLDGTSGANVLTF. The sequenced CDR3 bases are TGCGCCAGCAGCTTGGATGGCACCTCTGGGGCCAACGTC. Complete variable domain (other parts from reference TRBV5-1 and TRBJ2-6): KAGVTQTPRYLIKTRGQQVTLSCSPISGHRSVSWYQQTPGQGLQFLFEYFSETQRNKGNFPGRFSGRQFSNSRSEMNVSTLELGDSALYLCASSLDGTSGANVLTFGAGSRLTVL.

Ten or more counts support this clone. CDR3 in amino acids: CASSFTADGNTIYF. CDR3 DNA (partial): TGTGCCAGCAGCTTTACGGCGGATGGAAACACC. This chain connects TRBV5-5 to TRBJ1-3, with D uncertain. With the read ending 3 residues before the CDR3 end, the germline J gene is used to fill in that end. Germline V gene sequence: CDR1 SGHKS, CDR2 YYEKEE (reference sequence). V was pared by 2 bases and J by 3 bases, with 9 bases between. CDR3 length equals 14 residues.